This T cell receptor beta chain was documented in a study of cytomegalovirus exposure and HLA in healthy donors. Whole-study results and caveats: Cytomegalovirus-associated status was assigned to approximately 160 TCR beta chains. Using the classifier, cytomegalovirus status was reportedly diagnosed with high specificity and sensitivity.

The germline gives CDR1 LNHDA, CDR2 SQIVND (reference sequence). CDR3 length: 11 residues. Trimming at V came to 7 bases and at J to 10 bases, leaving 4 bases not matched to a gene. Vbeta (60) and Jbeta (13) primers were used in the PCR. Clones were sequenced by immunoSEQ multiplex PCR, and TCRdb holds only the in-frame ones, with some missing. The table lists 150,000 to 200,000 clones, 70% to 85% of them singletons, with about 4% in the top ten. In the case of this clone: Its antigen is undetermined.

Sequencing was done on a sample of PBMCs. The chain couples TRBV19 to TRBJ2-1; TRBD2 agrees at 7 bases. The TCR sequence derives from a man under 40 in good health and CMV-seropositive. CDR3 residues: CASKREGEQFF. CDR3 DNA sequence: TGTGCCAGTAAGCGGGAAGGGGAGCAGTTCTTC. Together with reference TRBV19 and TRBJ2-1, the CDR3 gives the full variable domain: DGGITQSPKYLFRKEGQNVTLSCEQNLNHDAMYWYRQDPGQGLRLIYYSQIVNDFQKGDIAEGYSVSREKKESFPLTVTSAQKNPTAFYLCASKREGEQFFGPGTRLTVL.